These 29 T cell receptor beta chains share one sample of origin, sequenced in a study of yellow fever vaccine responses in identical twins (dated by TCRdb to the late 2010s). The library was prepared using RT-PCR. The data were produced on an Illumina HiSeq 2500. The raw public reads went through TCRdb reprocessing: fastp at Q25, MiXCR clone calling, in-frame beta chains kept. Every CDR3 protein is listed once, alongside the most common genes and DNA of its rows. This sample is represented by approximately 16,000 distinct CDR3 sequences; around 80% of them were singletons. 1.8% of the sample lies in the top ten. The input for sequencing was T cells from blood (PBMCs), unsorted or a sorted subset (not recorded which), taken before or after yellow fever vaccination (not recorded which). All receptors come from a woman aged 18-30 years who received the yellow fever vaccine. Donor details come from another sample of the same person, matched by shared clones.

This clonotype was observed a single time. The genes are TRBV27 and TRBJ1-6; 8 bases fit TRBD1. Germline CDR1 and CDR2: MNHEY and SMNVEV (reference sequence). The V segment lost 5 bases and the J segment 16 bases; nucleotides outside the gene matches: 4. The CDR3 sequence is 11 residues long. Here the CDR3 DNA reads TGTGCCAGCAGTCCGGGGACAGGACTCCACTTT. This translates into CASSPGTGLHF.

CDR3 coding DNA: TGTGCCAGCAGTGTGGGTCAGGGGGCCGCCCTCCCCACAGATACGCAGTATTTT. Protein product: CASSVGQGAALPTDTQYF. The chain uses TRBV6-1 and TRBJ2-3; 8 nucleotides match TRBD1. The germline gives CDR1 MNHNS, CDR2 SASEGT. The CDR3 loop spans 18 amino acids. The V and J ends lost 4 bases and 2 bases, in that order; junction bases with no gene match: 14.

V usage is TRBV2 and J usage is TRBJ2-3; D call uncertain. CDR3 length: 9 amino acids. Trimming shortened V by 7 bases and J by 4 bases, and 0 bases separated the two germline ends. Germline CDR1 is SNHLY and CDR2 is FYNNEI. The CDR3 nucleotides read TGTGCCAGCACAGATACGCAGTATTTT. Its protein is CASTDTQYF. The entire variable domain, with the rest obtained from reference TRBV2 and TRBJ2-3, is as follows: EPEVTQTPSHQVTQMGQEVILRCVPISNHLYFYWYRQILGQKVEFLVSFYNNEISEKSEIFDDQFSVERPDGSNFTLKIRSTKLEDSAMYFCASTDTQYFGPGTRLTVL.

The chain is built from TRBV7-2 and TRBJ2-1; no definite D call. Germline CDR1 is SGHTA and CDR2 is FQGNSA. The CDR3 contains 12 residues. The V end lost 3 bases, the J end lost 11 bases, and 11 bases lay between the germline ends. The CDR3 loop is CASSFSSGQQFF. The CDR3 coding sequence is TGTGCCAGCAGCTTCTCCTCGGGCCAGCAGTTCTTC.

This chain uses TRBV20-1 with TRBJ1-5, with 7 bases identical to TRBD1. CDR3 length equals 13 residues. The V and J ends lost 3 bases and 3 bases, in that order; junction bases with no gene match: 2. CDR1 and CDR2 from the germline V gene are DFQATT and SNEGSKA (reference sequence). In DNA, the CDR3 is TGCAGTGCTAGCAGGGGGATCAATCAGCCCCAGCATTTT. It is translated as CSASRGINQPQHF.

The chain couples TRBV29-1 to TRBJ2-1; D is possibly TRBD1 (5 bases). V lost 5 bases to trimming and J lost 6 bases, with 11 bases between them. This CDR3 has 12 amino acids. Germline-derived CDR1 and CDR2 are SQVTM and ANQGSEA. The CDR3 loop is CSVNQGGNEQFF. The CDR3 coding sequence is TGCAGCGTTAATCAGGGCGGCAATGAGCAGTTCTTC.

The chain employs TRBV21-1 and TRBJ2-1; the DNA was not used to check the table's D call, TRBD1. TRBV21-1 is a recognized pseudogene. The CDR3 spans 15 residues. CDR3 residues: CASSKTGGPGNEQFF. The CDR3 coding sequence is TGTGCCAGCAGCAAGACAGGGGGACCGGGAAATGAGCAGTTCTTC.

This sequence joins TRBV19 and TRBJ2-7; D could derive from TRBD1 or TRBD2 (5 bases each). V was clipped by 5 bases and J by 4 bases, with 15 bases between them. Germline V gene sequence: CDR1 LNHDA, CDR2 SQIVND (reference sequence). The CDR3 is 14 amino acids. CDR3 DNA: TGTGCCAGTAGTCCACCGGAGGACATTTACGAGCAGTACTTC. Translated: CASSPPEDIYEQYF.

This clonotype was found a few times. The CDR3 DNA reads TGTGCCAGCAGCGTAACAGGGGGCCAATTCTATGGCTACACCTTC. This translates into CASSVTGGQFYGYTF. The chain carries TRBV6-1 and TRBJ1-2, with 9 bases that match TRBD1. In germline, CDR1 is MNHNS, CDR2 SASEGT. CDR3 length: 15 amino acids. V lost 6 bases, J lost 4 bases, and 9 bases stayed unmatched.

The chain carries TRBV4-1 and TRBJ2-7; D is unresolved. Germline CDR1 reads MGHRA; CDR2 reads YSYEKL. The CDR3 is 17 amino acids. V shed 0 bases and J shed 6 bases, with 21 bases lying between them. CDR3 nucleotides: TGCGCCAGCAGCCAAGAGCCTCCCCCTTTAAGCGTGAGCGAGCAGTACTTC. As protein: CASSQEPPPLSVSEQYF.

V is TRBV29-1 and J is TRBJ1-4; D ambiguous. The V end lost 0 bases, the J end lost 8 bases, and 7 bases lay between the germline ends. The CDR3 has 12 residues. In germline, CDR1 is SQVTM, CDR2 ANQGSEA. CDR3 in amino acids: CSVEDVNEKLFF. CDR3 nucleotide sequence: TGCAGCGTTGAAGATGTCAACGAAAAACTGTTTTTT.

This chain links TRBV11-2 with TRBJ2-1, with unresolved D. The V and J ends lost 5 bases and 3 bases respectively, with 11 bases between them. This CDR3 has 14 residues. Per germline, CDR1 SGHAT and CDR2 FQNNGV. CDR3: CASSPDAGYNEQFF. In DNA, the CDR3 is TGTGCCAGCAGCCCCGATGCCGGCTACAATGAGCAGTTCTTC.

The CDR3 region is CATSRGDSSYEQYF. The CDR3 DNA reads as TGTGCCACCAGCAGAGGCGACAGCTCCTACGAGCAGTACTTC. J is TRBJ2-7 and V is TRBV15; D is perhaps TRBD1 (5 bases). The CDR3 sequence is 14 residues long. V gave up 1 base and J gave up 0 bases, with 7 bases separating them. CDR1 is LNHNV and CDR2 is YYDKDF in the germline V gene (reference sequence).

The genes are TRBV4-3 and TRBJ2-5; possibly TRBD1 or TRBD2 for D (6 bases each). The CDR3 has 15 residues. The ends were cut back, 1 base at V and 6 bases at J, with 15 bases in the middle. CDR1 LGHNA and CDR2 YSLEER come from the germline V gene. DNA for the CDR3: TGCGCCAGCAGCCAAGTGGAGGGGGGCAGTCAGACCCAGTACTTC. As protein: CASSQVEGGSQTQYF.

This clonotype was counted only a few times. J is TRBJ2-7 and V is TRBV29-1; 7 bases agree with TRBD2. This CDR3 contains 12 residues. V shed 4 bases, J shed 3 bases, and the junction held 3 bases outside the gene matches. Germline CDR1 SQVTM, CDR2 ANQGSEA. The DNA of the CDR3 is TGCAGCGTTGTTCCTAGCGGCTACGAGCAGTACTTC. Amino acid sequence: CSVVPSGYEQYF.

The chain is built from TRBV6-5 and TRBJ1-2; 7 nucleotides align to TRBD1. With 7 bases clipped from V and 7 bases from J, the junction kept 3 bases outside the gene matches. The V gene's germline CDR1 is MNHEY and CDR2 SVGAGI. The CDR3 totals 11 residues. DNA for the CDR3: TGTGCCAGCACTCAGGGGGGTGGCTACACCTTC. Protein product: CASTQGGGYTF.

The chain combines TRBV2 with TRBJ2-1; no reliable D call. This CDR3 is built from 10 residues. Germline V CDR1 and CDR2: SNHLY, FYNNEI. V shed 6 bases and J shed 8 bases, with 5 bases lying between them. The CDR3, as DNA: TGTGCCAGCAGAGGGTATGAGCAGTTCTTC. As protein: CASRGYEQFF.

Only one count was recorded for this clonotype. The final CDR3 position lacks the conserved phenylalanine or tryptophan, pointing to a likely read error. V gene TRBV7-2 combines with J gene TRBJ2-5, with a weak D call TRBD1 (6 bases). Germline V gene data show CDR1 as SGHTA and CDR2 as FQGNSA. Trimming left V 3 bases short and J 5 bases short, with 13 bases between. This CDR3 has 14 amino acids. The CDR3 region is CASSFWGLRETQYY. The CDR3 DNA follows: TGTGCCAGCAGCTTCTGGGGGCTCCGGGAGACCCAGTACTAC.

The V call is TRBV7-4, the J call TRBJ2-7; no clear D gene. Germline loops: CDR1 SGHVT, CDR2 SQSDAQ. This CDR3 has 9 amino acids. Trimming left V 11 bases short and J 1 base short, with 3 bases between. Here the CDR3 DNA reads TGTGCCTTGTCCTACGAGCAGTACTTC. As protein: CALSYEQYF.

V and J are TRBV7-2 and TRBJ1-2, with D possibly matching TRBD1 (6 bases). V was pared by 0 bases and J by 7 bases, with 18 bases between. In germline, CDR1 is SGHTA, CDR2 FQGNSA. This CDR3 comprises 16 residues. CDR3 DNA: TGTGCCAGCAGCTTAGCTTATGGTGGCAGGGGTCTTGGCTACACCTTC. Translation gives CASSLAYGGRGLGYTF.

V and J are TRBV29-1 and TRBJ2-1, with 10 bases that match TRBD2. CDR1 and CDR2 from the germline V gene are SQVTM and ANQGSEA. J was trimmed by 10 bases and V by 4 bases; bases with no gene match: 7. There are 13 residues in the CDR3. The chain's CDR3 is CSVVLAGSEEQFF. CDR3 in DNA: TGCAGCGTTGTACTAGCGGGGTCCGAGGAGCAGTTCTTC.

This clonotype occurred once. This rearrangement joins TRBV11-2 to TRBJ2-7, with 9 bases identical to TRBD1. There are 14 residues in the CDR3. The V gene's germline CDR1 is SGHAT and CDR2 FQNNGV. J gave up 2 bases and V 5 bases, and 4 bases lay outside the gene matches. The CDR3 coding sequence is TGTGCCAGCAGCCCCCGGGACAGGGCCTACGAGCAGTACTTC. Protein: CASSPRDRAYEQYF.

V usage is TRBV10-3 and J usage is TRBJ1-4, with 7 bases that match TRBD1. There are 15 residues in the CDR3. The J segment lost 3 bases and the V segment lost 6 bases, leaving 7 bases of the junction unmatched. Per germline, CDR1 ENHRY and CDR2 SYGVKD. CDR3 nucleotides: TGTGCCATCAGAGCAGGGGACAGCTCTAATGAAAAACTGTTTTTT. Amino acids: CAIRAGDSSNEKLFF.

The chain uses TRBV5-6 and TRBJ1-4, with 9 bases aligning to TRBD1. Trimming removed 6 bases from V and 8 bases from J; junction bases left unmatched: 5. The CDR3 spans 13 residues. The germline CDR1 and CDR2 sequences are SGHDT and YYEEEE. CDR3 DNA sequence: TGTGCCAGCACCATGGACAGGGGAGAAAAACTGTTTTTT. This sequence encodes CASTMDRGEKLFF.

Details on this clonotype: The junction departs from the called germline gene at one end, perhaps through a read error. The chain has TRBV10-3 and TRBJ2-7, with a weak D call TRBD1 (5 bases). The CDR3 contains 13 residues. CDR1 is ENHRY, CDR2 SYGVKD, per germline. The CDR3 is CAISGTFSYERYF. CDR3 bases: TGTGCCATCAGTGGGACATTTTCCTACGAGCGGTACTTC.

A remark on this clonotype: One end of the junction fails to match germline, which may point to a read error. The chain uses TRBV7-7 and TRBJ2-1; TRBD2 matches at 10 bases. The CDR3 has 14 residues. Germline V gene sequence: CDR1 SSHAT, CDR2 FNYEAQ (reference sequence). CDR3 in DNA: TGTGCTAGCAGCCCTGGACTAGCGGACAATGAGCAGTTCTTC. Encoded protein: CASSPGLADNEQFF. Using reference TRBV7-7 and TRBJ2-1 for the parts outside the CDR3, the full variable domain is GAGVSQSPRYKVTKRGQDVTLRCDPISSHATLYWYQQALGQGPEFLTYFNYEAQPDKSGLPSDRFSAERPEGSISTLTIQRTEQRDSAMYRCASSPGLADNEQFFGPGTRLTVL.

V usage is TRBV7-3 and J usage is TRBJ2-1; TRBD2 matches 11 bases. The V gene end was trimmed by 5 bases and the J gene end by 2 bases; junction bases not matched to a gene: 8. Looked up from germline, CDR1 is SGHTA and CDR2 is FQGTGA. There are 17 residues in the CDR3. In nucleotides, the CDR3 is TGTGCCAGCAGCCTAAACACTAGCGGGAGAACCTACAATGAGCAGTTCTTC. Translating it yields CASSLNTSGRTYNEQFF.

Notes on this clonotype: One end of the junction fails to match germline, which may point to a read error. This chain connects TRBV29-1 to TRBJ1-3; D remains ambiguous. Germline V lookup: CDR1 SQVTM, CDR2 ANQGSEA. This CDR3 is built from 17 residues. The CDR3 region has the DNA TGCGGCGTTGCTCTGAGAAGGCAGTCTTTCTCTGGAAACACCATATATTTT. Its protein product is CGVALRRQSFSGNTIYF. Full variable domain (missing parts from reference TRBV29-1 and TRBJ1-3): SAVISQKPSRDICQRGTSLTIQCQVDSQVTMMFWYRQQPGQSLTLIATANQGSEATYESGFVIDKFPISRPNLTFSTLTVSNMSPEDSSIYLCGVALRRQSFSGNTIYFGEGSWLTVV.

CDR3 sequence: CASSLAGARRYEQYF. The DNA of the CDR3 is TGTGCCAGCAGTTTAGCCGGGGCCAGGCGTTACGAGCAGTACTTC. The chain employs TRBV12-3 or TRBV12-4 and TRBJ2-7; D may be TRBD1 or TRBD2 (5 bases each). Trimming shortened V by 0 bases and J by 4 bases, and 13 bases separated the two germline ends. This CDR3 contains 15 residues.